Listed below are T cell receptor beta chains from one sample, sequenced in a study of CD8 T cells in ankylosing spondylitis. MiXCR was run by TCRdb on the 5' RACE reads, yielding one entry per CDR3 protein. Altogether about 500,000 distinct CDR3 sequences are present, more than 9.5% being singletons, with the ten largest covering approximately 6.2%. Sequenced: blood, either unsorted or a sorted T cell fraction (not recorded which). The receptor source for this set is a male donor with ankylosing spondylitis. Both conserved end residues are trimmed from each CDR3. The order of the fields is CDR3 protein, V gene, clone size, D gene. D genes are given only for firm matches. Not every row has a clone size; where given, it reads once, few, many or a size class.

CDR3 protein: ASSSGGAYGYT; V gene: TRBV19; clone size: -; D gene: -
CDR3 protein: SARDLAGAVEQF; V gene: TRBV20-1; clone size: few; D gene: TRBD2
CDR3 protein: ASSLKSGPGAETQY; V gene: TRBV12-3/TRBV12-4; clone size: -; D gene: -
CDR3 protein: ASTPPGGPDTQY; V gene: TRBV6-1; clone size: few; D gene: -
CDR3 protein: ASSLDRTDYNTGELF; V gene: TRBV11-3; clone size: few; D gene: -
CDR3 protein: SVGRSNQPQH; V gene: TRBV20-1; clone size: few; D gene: -
CDR3 protein: ASSDAGGSQPQH; V gene: TRBV27; clone size: -; D gene: TRBD1
CDR3 protein: ASRNSAGGTLH; V gene: TRBV2; clone size: few; D gene: -
CDR3 protein: ASSQDSRHLQETQY; V gene: TRBV4-1; clone size: once; D gene: -
CDR3 protein: ASSPRQGTYNEQF; V gene: TRBV11-2; clone size: many; D gene: TRBD1
CDR3 protein: ASNQPGQGRETQY; V gene: TRBV3-1; clone size: -; D gene: TRBD1
CDR3 protein: ASLRGEVNTEAF; V gene: TRBV2; clone size: few; D gene: -
CDR3 protein: SARRAGRSTGELF; V gene: TRBV20-1; clone size: -; D gene: -
CDR3 protein: ASSGDRTNTGELF; V gene: TRBV5-1; clone size: -; D gene: TRBD1
CDR3 protein: ASSSSGPSNEQF; V gene: TRBV7-2; clone size: many; D gene: -
CDR3 protein: ASHRGGSDTQY; V gene: TRBV6-6; clone size: -; D gene: TRBD2
CDR3 protein: ASSVRPGLARDTQY; V gene: TRBV7-9; clone size: -; D gene: TRBD2
CDR3 protein: SVPGRGLTGELF; V gene: TRBV29-1; clone size: -; D gene: -
CDR3 protein: SARDSSSGDPFGQY; V gene: TRBV20-1; clone size: -; D gene: TRBD2
CDR3 protein: ASSLQQGQETQY; V gene: TRBV7-9; clone size: many; D gene: -